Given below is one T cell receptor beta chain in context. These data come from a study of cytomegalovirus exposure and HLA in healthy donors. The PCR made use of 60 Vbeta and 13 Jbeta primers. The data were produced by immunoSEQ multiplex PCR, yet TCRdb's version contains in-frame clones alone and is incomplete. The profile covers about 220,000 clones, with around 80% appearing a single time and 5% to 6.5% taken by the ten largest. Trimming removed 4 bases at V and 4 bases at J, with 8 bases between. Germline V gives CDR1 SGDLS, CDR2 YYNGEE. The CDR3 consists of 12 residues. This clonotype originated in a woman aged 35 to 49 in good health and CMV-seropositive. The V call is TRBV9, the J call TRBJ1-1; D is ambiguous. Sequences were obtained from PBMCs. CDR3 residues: CASSPRGTEAFF. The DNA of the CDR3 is TGTGCCAGCAGCCCCCGGGGCACTGAAGCTTTCTTT.